This T cell receptor (beta chain) was found in a study of blood T cell repertoires in COVID-19. Across the study: COVID-19 samples collected from the United States, Italy and Spain covered acute and convalescent phases. T cells, B-cell-depleted T cells, or PBMCs supplied cDNA or gDNA.

Methods used by the authors: Amplification with reference gene primers provided the estimates of nucleated cell counts. TCRdb keeps only in-frame clones here, not all; method: immunoSEQ multiplex PCR. The V and J calls and clone size come from that table; D and trimming were worked out from the DNA. Altogether tens of thousands of clones are present, around 84% being singletons, with the ten largest covering 20% to 25%. CDR3 length: 17 residues. The rearrangement links TRBV21-1 to TRBJ2-1; no DNA check was done on the table's D call, TRBD2. TRBV21-1 is annotated as a pseudogene. Sequenced: peripheral blood. The receptor was isolated from an elderly woman in a cohort sampled during active or convalescent COVID-19. CDR3 loop: CASSKGVLKGDGDEQFF. DNA for the CDR3: TGTGCCAGCAGCAAAGGTGTCTTAAAAGGAGACGGGGATGAGCAGTTCTTC.